Sequencing of this TCR beta chain was carried out in a study of human T cells and chemical hapten exposure. Study at large: Slight volume differences across pooled libraries mainly accounted for varying per-sample TCR yields.

This CDR3 has 12 amino acids. Trimming took 1 base from V and 4 from J, leaving 5 bases between them. Germline V gives CDR1 MGHRA, CDR2 YSYEKL. Regarding time point: pre-sensitization, week 0. As to treatment: therapeutic diphenylcyclopropenone sensitization with weekly scalp DPC. MiXCR was run by TCRdb on the RACE reads, yielding one entry per CDR3 protein. Of more than 80,000 distinct CDR3 sequences listed, approximately 12% are singletons. This clonotype was observed at least ten times. This sample comprised whole blood, obtained in connection with sensitization to the hapten diphenylcyclopropenone (DPC). The chain uses TRBV4-1 and TRBJ2-7, with D unresolved. The origin of this receptor is a woman aged 45-60 years with alopecia areata. Some clones in this sample may be carry-over from other donors' samples. CDR3 sequence: CASSQGGYEQYF. CDR3 sequence (DNA): TGCGCCAGCAGCCAAGGGGGATACGAGCAGTACTTC.